The 16 T cell receptor beta chains below all came from one sample that was sequenced in a study of cytomegalovirus exposure and HLA in healthy donors. PCR primers comprised 60 Vbeta and 13 Jbeta primers. Clones were sequenced by immunoSEQ multiplex PCR, and TCRdb holds only the in-frame ones, with some missing. Among around 90,000 clones listed, approximately 64% were seen once. The material sequenced was PBMCs. Receptor source: a woman aged 45-65 years in good health and CMV-seropositive.

This rearrangement joins TRBV5-6 to TRBJ2-7; D perhaps matches TRBD2 (5 bases). The germline gives CDR1 SGHDT, CDR2 YYEEEE. The V gene lost 4 bases and the J gene lost 3 bases, with 14 bases spanning the gap. This CDR3 is 14 amino acids long. The CDR3 region is CASSPPGYFYEQYF. The CDR3 DNA reads as TGTGCCAGCAGCCCCCCGGGGTACTTCTACGAGCAGTACTTC.

This clone has just one count. Other DNA sequences in this specimen translate into the identical CDR3. The gene calls are TRBV4-2 and TRBJ2-5, with TRBD2 identical over 9 bases. The CDR3 runs to 15 residues. V gave up 4 bases and J gave up 5 bases; unmatched junction bases: 8. The germline CDR1 and CDR2 sequences are LGHNA and YNFKEQ. CDR3: CASSLPRTSEETQYF. The CDR3 DNA follows: TGTGCCAGCAGCCTTCCGAGGACTAGCGAGGAGACCCAGTACTTC.

This chain joins TRBV18 and TRBJ2-5, with unresolved D. The J call could be wrong; TRBJ2-7 is a better fit for the DNA end. CDR1 is KGHSH and CDR2 is LQKENI in the germline V gene. The CDR3 runs 13 residues. The CDR3 DNA is TGTGCCAGCTCACCCAAGAGCTCCTACGAGCAGTACTTC. This gives the protein CASSPKSSYEQYF.

The chain is built from TRBV11-2 and TRBJ2-3, with D perhaps matching TRBD2 (8 bases). This CDR3 contains 16 residues. The ends were cut back, 5 bases at V and 6 bases at J, with 21 bases in the middle. Germline V CDR1 and CDR2: SGHAT, FQNNGV. The CDR3 DNA is TGTGCCAGCAGCATTAGCGGGGCAGGGGGATGGGATACGCAGTATTTT. It codes for CASSISGAGGWDTQYF.

This clone was seen a few times. V and J are TRBV29-1 and TRBJ2-7, with 7 positions matching TRBD1. V lost 6 bases to trimming and J lost 4 bases; unmatched junction nucleotides: 18. CDR3 length: 16 residues. Germline loops: CDR1 SQVTM, CDR2 ANQGSEA. CDR3 protein: CSVRPGTVQGVYEQYF. The DNA of the CDR3 is TGCAGCGTCCGTCCCGGGACAGTCCAAGGGGTTTACGAGCAGTACTTC.

The chain couples TRBV7-9 to TRBJ2-7; TRBD1 matches 9 bases. V shed 6 bases and J 5 bases; nucleotides not matched to a gene: 5. This CDR3 is 13 amino acids long. Germline values: CDR1 SEHNR, CDR2 FQNEAQ (reference sequence). DNA of the CDR3: TGTGCCAGCAGGCCCGGGACAGGGAACGAGCAGTACTTC. Protein: CASRPGTGNEQYF.

V usage is TRBV2 and J usage is TRBJ1-2, with D uncertain. V was shortened by 4 bases and J by 5 bases, with 8 bases between the two germline ends. There are 12 residues in the CDR3. Germline assignment: CDR1 SNHLY and CDR2 FYNNEI. CDR3 loop: CASSGGGYGYTF. CDR3 coding DNA: TGTGCCAGCAGTGGAGGAGGATATGGCTACACCTTC.

The gene calls are TRBV10-3 and TRBJ2-7; 7 bases are shared with TRBD1. J lost 2 bases, V lost 10 bases, and 2 bases had no gene match. The germline CDR1 and CDR2 sequences are ENHRY and SYGVKD. CDR3 length: 11 amino acids. CDR3 coding DNA: TGTGCCACCGGGACAGCCTACGAGCAGTACTTC. Protein product: CATGTAYEQYF.

The chain combines TRBV5-1 with TRBJ2-1; 8 nucleotides line up with TRBD1. The V segment lost 3 bases and the J segment 5 bases; nucleotides outside the gene matches: 10. CDR3 size: 16 residues. Germline CDR1 is SGHRS and CDR2 is YFSETQ. The CDR3 region is CASSSGAGGTDNEQFF. DNA for the CDR3: TGCGCCAGCAGCTCTGGAGCAGGGGGCACTGACAATGAGCAGTTCTTC.

The chain carries TRBV11-2 and TRBJ2-5; possibly TRBD1 for D (6 bases). V was pared by 5 bases and J by 4 bases, with 11 bases between. Germline values: CDR1 SGHAT, CDR2 FQNNGV. The CDR3 runs 13 residues. DNA of the CDR3: TGTGCCAGCAGCCCACCGGACAGAGAGACCCAGTACTTC. Translation gives CASSPPDRETQYF.

The J gene is TRBJ1-2, the V gene TRBV28; 8 bases align to TRBD1. The CDR3 is 14 residues long. Germline CDR1 is MDHEN and CDR2 is SYDVKM. V dropped 6 bases and J dropped 4; count of bases not matched to a gene: 7. The CDR3 is CASRGIQGGYGYTF. The CDR3 bases are TGTGCCAGCAGGGGGATACAGGGGGGCTATGGCTACACCTTC.

The chain has TRBV27 and TRBJ1-5; D remains unclear. V lost 3 bases and J lost 5, with 8 bases in between. The germline V gene has CDR1 MNHEY and CDR2 SMNVEV (reference sequence). The CDR3 has 13 residues. CDR3 residues: CASSLRAHQPQHF. DNA of the CDR3: TGTGCCAGCAGTTTGAGGGCTCATCAGCCCCAGCATTTT.

The gene calls are TRBV18 and TRBJ1-4, with TRBD1 matching 8 bases. The length of the CDR3 is 13 residues. Germline CDR1 and CDR2: KGHSH and LQKENI. V was clipped by 4 bases and J by 7 bases; unmatched bases: 2. CDR3 residues: CASSRGQGEKLFF. The CDR3 bases are TGTGCCAGCTCACGAGGACAGGGTGAAAAACTGTTTTTT.

This sequence joins TRBV7-6 and TRBJ1-4; weak D call: TRBD1 (5 bases). The CDR3 is 14 residues long. V lost 3 bases and J lost 8, with 13 bases in between. Germline lookup yields CDR1 SGHVS and CDR2 FNYEAQ. In DNA, the CDR3 is TGTGCCAGCAGCTTGGGCGGGGGGAACGAAAAACTGTTTTTT. It yields the protein CASSLGGGNEKLFF.

This clone was seen a few times. The chain has TRBV6-5 and TRBJ2-5, with D possibly TRBD1 on 5 matching bases. The CDR3 totals 13 residues. The germline gives CDR1 MNHEY, CDR2 SVGAGI. The V gene lost 8 bases and the J gene lost 5 bases, with 15 bases spanning the gap. Here the CDR3 DNA reads TGTGCCAGCCTTTCCTGGGGCGCGGAGACCCAGTACTTC. Translated: CASLSWGAETQYF.

The chain joins TRBV9 to TRBJ2-1; 14 bases agree with TRBD2. V lost 3 bases to trimming and J lost 4 bases; unmatched junction nucleotides: 6. Germline CDR1 is SGDLS and CDR2 is YYNGEE. This CDR3 comprises 17 residues. The DNA for the CDR3 is TGTGCCAGCAGCGGCGGGACTAGCGGGGGCCCATACAATGAGCAGTTCTTC. This codes for CASSGGTSGGPYNEQFF.